This T cell receptor beta chain was recorded in a study of blood T cell repertoires in COVID-19. Repertoires were generated with immunoSEQ multiplex PCR, while TCRdb's copy carries only in-frame clones and drops some. The sample has over 250,000 clones; about 85% are singletons. The germline V gene has CDR1 SGHRS and CDR2 YFSETQ. Trimming shortened V by 2 bases and J by 4 bases, and 18 bases separated the two germline ends. This CDR3 is built from 16 residues. This clone has just one count. The chain couples TRBV5-1 to TRBJ2-5; D is ambiguous. The receptor's source is a woman aged 45-65 years who had recovered from COVID-19. The sequenced sample was PBMCs or T cells enriched from blood (not recorded which). The CDR3 reads CASSFAATTAGETQYF. CDR3 DNA sequence: TGCGCCAGCAGCTTTGCAGCGACCACCGCCGGAGAGACCCAGTACTTC.